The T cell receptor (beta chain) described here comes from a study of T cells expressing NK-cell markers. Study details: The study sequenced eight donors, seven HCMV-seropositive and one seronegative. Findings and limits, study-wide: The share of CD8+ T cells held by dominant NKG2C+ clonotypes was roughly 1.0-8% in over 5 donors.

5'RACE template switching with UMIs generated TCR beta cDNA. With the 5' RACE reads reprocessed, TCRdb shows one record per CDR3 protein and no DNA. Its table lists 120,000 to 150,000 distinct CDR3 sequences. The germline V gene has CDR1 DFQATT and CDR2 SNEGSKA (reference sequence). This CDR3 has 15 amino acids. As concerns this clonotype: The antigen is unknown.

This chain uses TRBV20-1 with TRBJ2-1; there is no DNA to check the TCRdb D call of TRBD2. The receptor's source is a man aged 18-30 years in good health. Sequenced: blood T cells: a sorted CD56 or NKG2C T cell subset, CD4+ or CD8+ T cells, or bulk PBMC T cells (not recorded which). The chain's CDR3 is CSAIILAGGGNEQFF.